Below, 30 T cell receptor beta chains from the same sample are listed, as sequenced in a study of blood T cell repertoires in COVID-19. Here immunoSEQ multiplex PCR was the method, and the copy in TCRdb shows in-frame clones only, minus some. Among over 200,000 clones listed, roughly 87% were seen once. What was sequenced was PBMCs or T cells enriched from blood (not recorded which). All receptors come from a man aged 25-45 years who had recovered from COVID-19.

The chain combines TRBV3-1 (or the pseudogene TRBV3-2) with TRBJ2-5; TRBD2 might be the D (6 bases). CDR3 length equals 13 residues. Trimming cost V 7 bases and J 4 bases, with 13 bases left between them. CDR1 is LGHDT, CDR2 YNNKEL, per germline (reference sequence). The CDR3 reads CASTSRLGETQYF. The CDR3 DNA is TGTGCCAGCACCTCGAGACTAGGAGAGACCCAGTACTTC.

Comments on this clone: The sample holds other DNA sequences that translate to the same CDR3. The chain recombines TRBV28 with TRBJ1-3; possibly TRBD1 for D (6 bases). This CDR3 contains 14 residues. Germline lookup yields CDR1 MDHEN and CDR2 SYDVKM. Deletions cut 4 bases from V and 2 bases from J, with 9 bases between. CDR3 DNA sequence: TGTGCCAGCAGTTCGCCAGGGGCTGGAAACACCATATATTTT. Its protein is CASSSPGAGNTIYF.

The chain recombines TRBV3-1 (or the pseudogene TRBV3-2) with TRBJ1-4; the D gene is possibly TRBD1 (5 bases). Germline CDR1 and CDR2: LGHDT and YNNKEL (reference sequence). This CDR3 has 17 amino acids. Trimming pared 4 bases from V and 7 bases from J, leaving 22 bases between. CDR3 in DNA: TGTGCCAGCAGCCCCTCCCCCTGGGTGGGGGAGGGTGAAAAACTGTTTTTT. This sequence encodes CASSPSPWVGEGEKLFF.

The chain uses TRBV28 and TRBJ1-4, with unresolved D. The CDR3 length is 15 residues. Trimming cost V 6 bases and J 0 bases, with 11 bases left between them. Germline values: CDR1 MDHEN, CDR2 SYDVKM. For the CDR3, the DNA is TGTGCCAGCAGCCATAGACTCGCAACTAATGAAAAACTGTTTTTT. Translation: CASSHRLATNEKLFF.

This chain connects TRBV2 to TRBJ2-7; 10 positions match TRBD2. The trim removed 6 bases at V and 4 bases at J, leaving 15 bases unmatched. This CDR3 contains 17 residues. Germline V gene sequence: CDR1 SNHLY, CDR2 FYNNEI. The CDR3 DNA reads as TGTGCCAGCAGGGGCCGGGGGTTAGCGGGGGGCCGATACGAGCAGTACTTC. Encoded protein: CASRGRGLAGGRYEQYF. The full variable domain, in which reference TRBV2 and TRBJ2-7 provide the parts outside the CDR3, is EPEVTQTPSHQVTQMGQEVILRCVPISNHLYFYWYRQILGQKVEFLVSFYNNEISEKSEIFDDQFSVERPDGSNFTLKIRSTKLEDSAMYFCASRGRGLAGGRYEQYFGPGTRLTVT.

CDR3 coding DNA: TGCGCCAGCAGCTTGGTAGGGGGCCCCTACGAGCAGTACTTC. Amino acid sequence: CASSLVGGPYEQYF. This chain links TRBV5-1 with TRBJ2-7, with TRBD1 identical over 7 bases. CDR3 length equals 14 residues. The V segment lost 0 bases and the J segment 2 bases; nucleotides outside the gene matches: 2. Germline V CDR1 and CDR2: SGHRS, YFSETQ.

The J gene is TRBJ1-5, the V gene TRBV15; 8 bases align to TRBD1. The CDR3 is made up of 15 amino acids. CDR1 is LNHNV, CDR2 YYDKDF, per germline (reference sequence). J was trimmed by 6 bases and V by 3 bases; bases with no gene match: 7. The CDR3 nucleotides are TGTGCCACCAGCAGCCCTGGACAGGGTTTTCAGCCCCAGCATTTT. This translates into CATSSPGQGFQPQHF.

This clone was observed once. This rearrangement joins TRBV27 to TRBJ1-1; D remains ambiguous. CDR1 MNHEY and CDR2 SMNVEV come from the germline V gene (reference sequence). V dropped 5 bases and J dropped 10 bases, with 26 bases sitting between them. There are 16 residues in the CDR3. CDR3: CASSPHLSQRWRRAFF. CDR3 in DNA: TGTGCCAGCAGTCCCCACCTCTCACAGCGCTGGAGGAGAGCTTTCTTT.

This clone was seen only once. The chain has TRBV5-4 and TRBJ2-7, with 12 bases matching TRBD2. Germline CDR1 SGHNT, CDR2 YYREEE (reference sequence). The CDR3 extends over 15 amino acids. Trimming took 3 bases from V and 6 from J; bases not matched to a gene: 7. CDR3 sequence (DNA): TGTGCCAGCAGCTCCCAGACTAGCGGGAGCGGCGAGCAGTACTTC. It specifies CASSSQTSGSGEQYF.

This rearrangement joins TRBV13 to TRBJ2-3; D may be TRBD2 (6 bases). The CDR3 sequence is 15 residues long. Trimming pared 8 bases from V and 2 bases from J, leaving 17 bases between. Looked up from germline, CDR1 is PRHDT and CDR2 is FYEKMQ (reference sequence). CDR3 loop: CASLRISGPTDTQYF. The CDR3 DNA reads TGTGCCAGCCTCAGGATCAGCGGGCCCACAGATACGCAGTATTTT.

This rearrangement joins TRBV6-5 to TRBJ2-7; the match to TRBD1 covers 10 bases. J lost 4 bases, V lost 6 bases, and 9 bases had no gene match. Germline CDR1 and CDR2: MNHEY and SVGAGI. This CDR3 is built from 15 residues. CDR3 protein: CASSHGTGVSYEQYF. As DNA, the CDR3 is TGTGCCAGCAGCCACGGGACAGGGGTCTCATACGAGCAGTACTTC.

The V and J genes are TRBV27 and TRBJ1-2; TRBD1 might be the D (6 bases). The germline V gene encodes CDR1 MNHEY and CDR2 SMNVEV (reference sequence). The CDR3 loop spans 12 amino acids. The V gene lost 7 bases and the J gene lost 4 bases, with 10 bases spanning the gap. CDR3 sequence: CASKGGGYGYTF. The CDR3 coding sequence is TGTGCCAGCAAAGGGGGGGGCTATGGCTACACCTTC.

The chain recombines TRBV6-1 with TRBJ1-3; D possibly corresponds to TRBD1 (5 bases). The CDR3 is 13 residues long. Trimming stripped 2 bases from V and 16 bases from J, with 18 bases between. Germline CDR1 and CDR2: MNHNS and SASEGT. The CDR3 DNA is TGTGCCAGCAGTGAACTTGGGCCAGGGATTTGGTATTTT. It codes for CASSELGPGIWYF.

Concerning this clone itself: Other nucleotide sequences in the sample specify the same CDR3. The chain is built from TRBV9 and TRBJ1-1; 7 bases fit TRBD1. V lost 4 bases, J lost 5 bases, and 5 bases stayed unmatched. From germline, CDR1 is SGDLS and CDR2 YYNGEE. The CDR3 contains 13 residues. The CDR3 region is CASSPTGVTEAFF. For the CDR3, the DNA is TGTGCCAGCAGCCCAACAGGGGTTACTGAAGCTTTCTTT.

The CDR3 nucleotides read TGTGCCAGCAGTCCCCGGACTAGCGGACCTCAACGCACAGATACGCAGTATTTT. Protein sequence: CASSPRTSGPQRTDTQYF. The chain is built from TRBV27 and TRBJ2-3; 10 bases are shared with TRBD2. Germline V lookup: CDR1 MNHEY, CDR2 SMNVEV (reference sequence). Trimming cost V 5 bases and J 1 base; bases outside gene matches: 12. The CDR3 has 18 residues.

The rearrangement joins TRBV18 to TRBJ2-1, with TRBD2 matching 11 bases. Germline V gene data show CDR1 as KGHSH and CDR2 as LQKENI. The V segment lost 3 bases and the J segment 2 bases; nucleotides outside the gene matches: 12. The CDR3 runs to 19 residues. The chain's CDR3 is CASSPFLLAGGPAYNEQFF. In nucleotides, the CDR3 is TGTGCCAGCTCACCCTTTCTGCTAGCGGGGGGCCCTGCCTACAATGAGCAGTTCTTC.

V gene TRBV19 combines with J gene TRBJ1-5, with 11 positions matching TRBD1. The V gene's germline CDR1 is LNHDA and CDR2 SQIVND (reference sequence). V was clipped by 4 bases and J by 1 base; unmatched bases: 6. This CDR3 comprises 17 residues. In nucleotides, the CDR3 is TGTGCCAGTAGTACGGCGGGACAGGGGGTGAGCAATCAGCCCCAGCATTTT. Translated, it gives CASSTAGQGVSNQPQHF.

The chain combines TRBV30 with TRBJ2-7; 8 bases line up with TRBD1. The germline V gene encodes CDR1 GTSNPN and CDR2 SVGIG (reference sequence). The CDR3 is made up of 12 amino acids. With V trimmed by 5 bases and J by 0 bases, 0 bases remained unmatched. CDR3 loop: CAWDRGSYEQYF. Here the CDR3 DNA reads TGTGCCTGGGACAGGGGCTCCTACGAGCAGTACTTC.

V is TRBV19 and J is TRBJ1-2, with unresolved D. CDR1 and CDR2 from the germline V gene are LNHDA and SQIVND (reference sequence). The CDR3 length is 15 residues. Trimming cost V 3 bases and J 0 bases, with 11 bases left between them. As DNA, the CDR3 is TGTGCCAGTAGTATCGTTGGCAGAACTAACTATGGCTACACCTTC. Its translation is CASSIVGRTNYGYTF.

This sequence joins TRBV5-1 and TRBJ2-2, with 11 positions matching TRBD2. The germline V gene encodes CDR1 SGHRS and CDR2 YFSETQ. V was pared by 1 base and J by 4 bases, with 6 bases of the junction left unmatched. CDR3 length equals 17 residues. The CDR3 region has the DNA TGCGCCAGCAGCTTGAGTTCACTAGCGGGAGTCACCGGGGAGCTGTTTTTT. Protein: CASSLSSLAGVTGELFF.

This clone has only one observation. This chain connects TRBV3-1 (or the pseudogene TRBV3-2) to TRBJ1-2; 7 positions match TRBD1. V was clipped by 5 bases and J by 4 bases; unmatched bases: 10. Per germline, CDR1 LGHDT and CDR2 YNNKEL (reference sequence). This CDR3 is 15 amino acids long. As DNA, the CDR3 is TGTGCCAGCAGCTCCGACAGGGATTACGGCTATGGCTACACCTTC. Its protein product is CASSSDRDYGYGYTF.

This clone was counted a few times. The J gene is TRBJ1-4, the V gene TRBV14; D gene unclear. Deletions cut 4 bases from V and 7 bases from J, with 13 bases between. Germline loops: CDR1 SGHDN, CDR2 FVKESK. The CDR3 sequence is 14 residues long. This CDR3 is CASSPLDGTEKLFF. The CDR3 DNA reads as TGTGCCAGCAGCCCTCTAGACGGTACTGAAAAACTGTTTTTT.

The rearrangement uses TRBV19 and TRBJ1-5, with D perhaps TRBD1 (5 bases). From germline, CDR1 is LNHDA and CDR2 SQIVND (reference sequence). CDR3 length: 18 residues. The germline V and J ends were trimmed by 3 bases and 7 bases, with 25 bases remaining between them. DNA for the CDR3: TGTGCCAGTAGTATGGATAGTGTTGAGCTAAGGGGCATGCAGCCCCAGCATTTT. Its translation: CASSMDSVELRGMQPQHF.

The chain couples TRBV7-9 to TRBJ2-1, with D perhaps TRBD1 (6 bases). The CDR3 runs 17 residues. Germline loops: CDR1 SEHNR, CDR2 FQNEAQ (reference sequence). V gave up 2 bases and J gave up 11 bases, with 25 bases separating them. This CDR3 is CASSLRTGQLKNLKQFF. CDR3 coding DNA: TGTGCCAGCAGCTTAAGAACCGGACAGCTCAAGAACCTGAAGCAGTTCTTC.

J is TRBJ2-5 and V is TRBV4-3, with 12 bases aligning to TRBD1. The ends lost 1 base at V and 5 bases at J; junction bases unmatched: 5. CDR3 length: 16 amino acids. Per germline, CDR1 LGHNA and CDR2 YSLEER. The CDR3 here is CASSQGGTGGTETQYF. The CDR3 region has the DNA TGCGCCAGCAGCCAAGGGGGGACAGGGGGCACGGAGACCCAGTACTTC.

The chain employs TRBV28 and TRBJ2-3; D possibly corresponds to TRBD2 (5 bases). The CDR3 consists of 14 residues. The V end lost 3 bases, the J end lost 6 bases, and 13 bases lay between the germline ends. CDR1 and CDR2 (germline): MDHEN, SYDVKM. The DNA for the CDR3 is TGTGCCAGCAGTTTGGTGGGAGTGGGGGATACGCAGTATTTT. This translates into CASSLVGVGDTQYF.

The rearrangement links TRBV6-2 or TRBV6-3 to TRBJ1-2; 7 nucleotides match TRBD1. Germline CDR1 MNHEY, CDR2 SVGEGT. V shed 0 bases and J 2 bases; nucleotides not matched to a gene: 3. The CDR3 runs 15 residues. CDR3 loop: CASSYSTGMNYGYTF. CDR3 bases: TGTGCCAGCAGTTACTCGACAGGGATGAACTATGGCTACACCTTC.

The sample holds a few counts of this clone. The CDR3 DNA reads TGTGCCAGTAGTATTTCGGGGGACAATCAGCCCCAGCATTTT. Protein product: CASSISGDNQPQHF. The chain recombines TRBV19 with TRBJ1-5, with D perhaps matching TRBD1 (5 bases). Germline values: CDR1 LNHDA, CDR2 SQIVND (reference sequence). CDR3 size: 14 residues. The V end lost 3 bases, the J end lost 3 bases, and 9 bases lay between the germline ends. The complete variable domain, with remaining parts taken from reference TRBV19 and TRBJ1-5, reads DGGITQSPKYLFRKEGQNVTLSCEQNLNHDAMYWYRQDPGQGLRLIYYSQIVNDFQKGDIAEGYSVSREKKESFPLTVTSAQKNPTAFYLCASSISGDNQPQHFGDGTRLSIL.

This clone was picked up one time. This chain's CDR3 is CASRSSPPGTGRYEQYF. As DNA, the CDR3 is TGTGCCAGCAGATCATCACCCCCTGGGACAGGGAGGTACGAGCAGTACTTC. The V gene is TRBV6-4, the J gene TRBJ2-7; TRBD1 aligns across 9 bases. Per germline, CDR1 MRHNA and CDR2 SNTAGT. The V gene end was trimmed by 6 bases and the J gene end by 4 bases; junction bases not matched to a gene: 16. The CDR3 has 17 amino acids.

The genes are TRBV12-3 or TRBV12-4 and TRBJ2-7; perhaps TRBD2 as D (6 bases). The length of the CDR3 is 13 residues. Trimming pared 10 bases from V and 1 base from J, leaving 14 bases between. CDR3 loop: CAITTGSSYEQYF. The CDR3 nucleotides read TGTGCCATCACGACCGGGAGTTCCTACGAGCAGTACTTC.